This TCR beta chain was captured in a study of blood T cells in healthy people across ages. Study-level results: The fall in TCR beta diversity per million T cells was roughly linear with age. Comparison with aged donors showed that long-lived donors had more naive CD4+ cells and higher diversity.

The germline CDR1 and CDR2 sequences are SGHTA and FQGNSA. CDR3 length equals 15 residues. Trimming cost V 5 bases and J 3 bases; bases outside gene matches: 7. A second PCR of about 6 to 11 cycles used a sample-barcoded 5' primer and a J-beta primer mix. From the 5' RACE reads, TCRdb called clonotypes with MiXCR, one entry per CDR3 protein. The profile shows roughly 900,000 distinct CDR3 sequences, about 48% of them singletons. This clonotype was observed a few times. The antigen remains undetermined. All donors came from Russia, were Caucasian and healthy, and spanned ages about 6 to 100. Whenever a sample was processed, at least 6 million PBMCs were isolated.

This TCR was sampled from a man in his thirties or forties in good health. The chain links TRBV7-2 to TRBJ2-1; 7 bases agree with TRBD2. Material for sequencing was blood. The DNA for the CDR3 is TGTGCCAGCAGCCCGCTAGCGGACATCTACAATGAGCAGTTCTTC. It codes for CASSPLADIYNEQFF.